One sample yielded the 14 T cell receptor beta chains listed below, sequenced in a study of glioma-infiltrating T cells. The iRepertoire nested amplicon-rescue multiplex PCR amplified TCR alpha and beta CDR3s from RNA. MiXCR, run by TCRdb on the multiplex PCR reads, gives a single entry per CDR3 protein. There are over 120,000 distinct CDR3 sequences in the sample; about two fifths occur only once, and around 18% lies in the top ten. The specimen was glioma tissue, nonneoplastic brain tissue, or PBMCs (not recorded which). These receptors were collected from a human donor with low-grade glioma or glioblastoma, undergoing nonglioma brain surgery, or in good health (not recorded which).

This chain connects TRBV18 to TRBJ2-3, with a tentative D call TRBD2 (6 bases). The ends were cut back, 1 base at V and 3 bases at J, with 14 bases in the middle. Germline V gene lookup returns CDR1 KGHSH and CDR2 LQKENI. This CDR3 is built from 16 residues. The CDR3 loop reads CASSPQGGPRTDTQYF. Here the CDR3 DNA reads TGTGCCAGCTCACCACAGGGAGGTCCTAGGACAGATACGCAGTATTTT.

This clonotype has ten or more counts. V usage is TRBV20-1 and J usage is TRBJ2-5; D gene uncertain. The CDR3 runs 12 residues. Germline CDR1 DFQATT, CDR2 SNEGSKA (reference sequence). V shed 6 bases and J shed 2 bases, with 10 bases lying between them. CDR3 nucleotides: TGCAGTGCCGCCGGCAGACAAGAGACCCAGTACTTC. It translates to CSAAGRQETQYF.

V is TRBV20-1 and J is TRBJ2-1, with TRBD2 identical over 7 bases. Losses at the gene ends were 6 bases for V and 3 bases for J; bases not matched to a gene: 11. The CDR3 sequence is 15 residues long. CDR1 is DFQATT and CDR2 is SNEGSKA in the germline V gene (reference sequence). The CDR3 DNA reads as TGCAGTGCCCGTGGGGCTAGCGGATTCTACAATGAGCAGTTCTTC. This sequence encodes CSARGASGFYNEQFF.

On this clonotype: Germline is not matched at one junction end, which may reflect a read error. The genes are TRBV2 and TRBJ1-1; D gene ambiguous. This CDR3 has 12 amino acids. Germline values: CDR1 SNHLY, CDR2 FYNNEI. CDR3 sequence reads: CASSVANTEALF. As DNA, the CDR3 is TGTGCCAGCAGTGTAGCGAACACTGAAGCTCTCTTT.

The chain employs TRBV6-5 and TRBJ1-4; 10 bases agree with TRBD1. Germline CDR1 and CDR2: MNHEY and SVGAGI. V shed 4 bases and J 6 bases; nucleotides not matched to a gene: 5. The CDR3 runs 15 residues. As DNA, the CDR3 is TGTGCCAGCAGTTCAGCCGGGACAGGGGATGAAAAACTGTTTTTT. As protein: CASSSAGTGDEKLFF.

This rearrangement joins TRBV19 to TRBJ1-5; D uncertain. The germline CDR1 and CDR2 sequences are LNHDA and SQIVND (reference sequence). Trimming took 4 bases from V and 0 from J, leaving 10 bases between them. The CDR3 is 15 residues long. The CDR3 is CASSKSADSNQPQHF. As DNA, the CDR3 is TGTGCCAGTAGTAAGTCAGCTGATAGCAATCAGCCCCAGCATTTT.

The chain carries TRBV7-8 and TRBJ2-3, with TRBD1 matching 8 bases. Germline V gene lookup returns CDR1 SGHVS and CDR2 FQNEAQ. CDR3 length equals 15 residues. V lost 4 bases to trimming and J lost 6 bases; unmatched junction nucleotides: 9. The CDR3 DNA sequence: TGTGCCAGCAGCTCTCCAGGGGGCCTGCAGGATACGCAGTATTTT. Its translation: CASSSPGGLQDTQYF.

There are many counts of this clonotype. J is TRBJ2-7 and V is TRBV27, with TRBD2 matching 9 bases. This CDR3 contains 12 residues. With 8 bases clipped from V and 4 bases from J, the junction kept 3 bases outside the gene matches. Germline CDR1 reads MNHEY; CDR2 reads SMNVEV (reference sequence). DNA for the CDR3: TGTGCCAGCGGTAGCGGGAGTTACGAGCAGTACTTC. This gives the protein CASGSGSYEQYF.

This sequence joins TRBV2 and TRBJ2-1; TRBD2 matches at 7 bases. The germline V gene encodes CDR1 SNHLY and CDR2 FYNNEI. The CDR3 is 14 amino acids. The trim removed 8 bases at V and 5 bases at J, leaving 9 bases unmatched. CDR3 nucleotides: TGTGCCAGCCTGTCGGGAGGATTTGACAATGAGCAGTTCTTC. This gives the protein CASLSGGFDNEQFF.

This clonotype has a handful of counts. This chain joins TRBV11-2 and TRBJ1-3; the D is unclear. Germline CDR1 is SGHAT and CDR2 is FQNNGV. Trimming cost V 5 bases and J 7 bases, with 12 bases left between them. The CDR3 is made up of 13 amino acids. The CDR3 is CASSQTLRNTIYF. CDR3 bases: TGTGCCAGCAGCCAGACACTGCGGAACACCATATATTTT.

The rearrangement links TRBV13 to TRBJ1-3; possibly TRBD1 for D (5 bases). This CDR3 is built from 14 residues. Trimming cost V 7 bases and J 7 bases, with 17 bases left between them. Germline V gene sequence: CDR1 PRHDT, CDR2 FYEKMQ (reference sequence). The CDR3 sequence is CASTAGTDGNTIYF. Written as DNA, the CDR3 is TGTGCCAGCACCGCTGGGACTGATGGGAACACCATATATTTT.

This clonotype has a handful of counts. The J gene is TRBJ2-2, the V gene TRBV27, with TRBD1 identical over 8 bases. This CDR3 has 14 residues. Germline CDR1 MNHEY, CDR2 SMNVEV (reference sequence). The V segment lost 6 bases and the J segment 2 bases; nucleotides outside the gene matches: 2. CDR3 sequence: CASRTGVNTGELFF. The CDR3 DNA reads as TGTGCCAGCAGGACAGGGGTTAACACCGGGGAGCTGTTTTTT.

This clonotype was recorded a few times. The rearrangement uses TRBV7-2 and TRBJ2-1; TRBD1 or TRBD2 may be the D gene (5 bases each). Germline V gene data show CDR1 as SGHTA and CDR2 as FQGNSA. The ends were cut back, 1 base at V and 2 bases at J, with 12 bases in the middle. The length of the CDR3 is 16 residues. In DNA form, the CDR3 reads TGTGCCAGCAGCTTAGAAGGAATGGGGGCCTACAATGAGCAGTTCTTC. Translated: CASSLEGMGAYNEQFF.

To note about this clonotype: At one boundary the junction diverges from the germline segment, which might be a read error. The chain uses TRBV6-1 and TRBJ2-7, with D possibly being TRBD1 or TRBD2 (5 bases each). The CDR3 totals 15 residues. The germline V gene encodes CDR1 MNHNS and CDR2 SASEGT. CDR3: CASSWPGTSQYEKYF. CDR3 nucleotides: TGTGCCAGCAGTTGGCCCGGGACCTCCCAATACGAGAAGTACTTC.